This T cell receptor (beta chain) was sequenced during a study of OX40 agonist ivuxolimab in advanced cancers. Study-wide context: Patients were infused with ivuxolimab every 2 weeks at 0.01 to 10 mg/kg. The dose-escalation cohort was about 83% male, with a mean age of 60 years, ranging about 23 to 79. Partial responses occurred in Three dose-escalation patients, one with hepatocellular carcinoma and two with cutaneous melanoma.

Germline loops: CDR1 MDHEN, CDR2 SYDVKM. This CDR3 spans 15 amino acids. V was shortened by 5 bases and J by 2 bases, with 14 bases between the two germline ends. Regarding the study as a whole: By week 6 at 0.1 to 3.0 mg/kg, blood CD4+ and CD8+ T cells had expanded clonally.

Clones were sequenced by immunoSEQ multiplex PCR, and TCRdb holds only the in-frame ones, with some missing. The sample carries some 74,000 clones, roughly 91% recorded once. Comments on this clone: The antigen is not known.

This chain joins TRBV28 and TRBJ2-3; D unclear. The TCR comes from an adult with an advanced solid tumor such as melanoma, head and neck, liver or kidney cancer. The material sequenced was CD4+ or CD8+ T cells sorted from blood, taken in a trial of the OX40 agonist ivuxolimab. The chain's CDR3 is CASSNHPVSTDTQYF. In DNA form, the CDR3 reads TGTGCCAGCAGTAACCATCCGGTGTCCACAGATACGCAGTATTTT.